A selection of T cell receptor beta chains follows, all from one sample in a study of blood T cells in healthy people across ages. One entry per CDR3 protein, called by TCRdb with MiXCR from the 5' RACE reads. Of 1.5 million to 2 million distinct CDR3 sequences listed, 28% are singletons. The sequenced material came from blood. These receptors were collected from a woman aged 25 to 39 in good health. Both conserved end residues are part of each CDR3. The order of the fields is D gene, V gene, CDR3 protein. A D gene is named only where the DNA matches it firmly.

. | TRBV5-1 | CASSLYRSEGNEQFF
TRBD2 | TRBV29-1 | CSFGTSGAYNEQFF
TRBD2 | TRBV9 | CASSEGTRNEQFF
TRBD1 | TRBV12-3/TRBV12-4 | CASSHPTGEYGYTF
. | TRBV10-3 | CAVGLSNEQFF
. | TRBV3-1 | CASSHGYGGAGQPQHF
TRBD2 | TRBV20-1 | CSARPRAGGQNEQFF
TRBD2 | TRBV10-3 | CAIRETSEGSTQYF
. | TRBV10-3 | CAISEPGKETQYF
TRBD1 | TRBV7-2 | CASSAGQASVYQPQHF
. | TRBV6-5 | CASKRIGATYEQYF
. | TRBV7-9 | CANSLSRWGEVNHEQYF
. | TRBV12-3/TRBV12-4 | CASQVETRGQFF
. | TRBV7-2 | CASSLLQVRDEQFF
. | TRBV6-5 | CASSLPDGDDSGANVLTF
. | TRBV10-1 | CASSESGRRPYEQYF
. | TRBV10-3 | CAITDGGGGRYNEQFF
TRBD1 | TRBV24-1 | CATSDFRQGNTDTQYF
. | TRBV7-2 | CASSLVTQTGELFF
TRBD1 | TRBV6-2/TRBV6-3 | CASRQGVDTGELFF
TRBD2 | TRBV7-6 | CASSRTSGRESSYNEQFF
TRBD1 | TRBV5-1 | CASTPGYGDSEAFF
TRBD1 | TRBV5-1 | CASAPQGGQGYGYTF
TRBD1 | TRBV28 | CASKLQGYNSPLHF
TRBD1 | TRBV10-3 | CAISSGTGQTGELFF
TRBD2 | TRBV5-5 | CASSLVSGENYEQYF
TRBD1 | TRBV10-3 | CAFRDSISYEQYF
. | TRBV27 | CASSFLVGKDEQYF
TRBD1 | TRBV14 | CASSQKGTVAREQYF
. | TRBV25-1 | CASSPYMGLSYEQYF
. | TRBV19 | CASRHGAHEQYF